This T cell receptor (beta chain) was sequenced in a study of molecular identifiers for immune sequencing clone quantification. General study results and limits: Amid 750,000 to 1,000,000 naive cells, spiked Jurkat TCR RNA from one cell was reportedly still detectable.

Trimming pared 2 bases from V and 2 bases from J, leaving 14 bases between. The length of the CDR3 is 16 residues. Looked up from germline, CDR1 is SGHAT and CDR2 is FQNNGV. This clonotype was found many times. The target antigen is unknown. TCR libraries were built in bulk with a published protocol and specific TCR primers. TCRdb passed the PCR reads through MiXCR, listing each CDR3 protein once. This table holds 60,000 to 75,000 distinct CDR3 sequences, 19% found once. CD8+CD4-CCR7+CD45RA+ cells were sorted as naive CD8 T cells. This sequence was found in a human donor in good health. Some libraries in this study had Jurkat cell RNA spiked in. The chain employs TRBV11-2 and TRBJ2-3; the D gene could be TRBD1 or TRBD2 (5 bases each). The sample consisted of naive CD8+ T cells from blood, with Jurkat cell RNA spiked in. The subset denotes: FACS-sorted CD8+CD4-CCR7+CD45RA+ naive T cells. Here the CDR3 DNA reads TGTGCCAGCAGCTTATGGACAAGGGAGCTCACAGATACGCAGTATTTT. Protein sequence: CASSLWTRELTDTQYF. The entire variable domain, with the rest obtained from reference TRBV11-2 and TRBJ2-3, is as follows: EAGVAQSPRYKIIEKRQSVAFWCNPISGHATLYWYQQILGQGPKLLIQFQNNGVVDDSQLPKDRFSAERLKGVDSTLKIQPAKLEDSAVYLCASSLWTRELTDTQYFGPGTRLTVL.